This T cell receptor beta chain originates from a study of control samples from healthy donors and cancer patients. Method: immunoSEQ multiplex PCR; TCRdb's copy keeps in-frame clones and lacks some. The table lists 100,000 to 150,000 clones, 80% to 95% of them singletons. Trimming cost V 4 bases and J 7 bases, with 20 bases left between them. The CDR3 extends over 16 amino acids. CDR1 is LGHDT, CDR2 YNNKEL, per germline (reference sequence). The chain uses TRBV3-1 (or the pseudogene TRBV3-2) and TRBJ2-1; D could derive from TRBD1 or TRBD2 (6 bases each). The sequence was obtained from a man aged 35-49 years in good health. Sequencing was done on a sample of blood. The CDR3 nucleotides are TGTGCCAGCAGCCCAGCGCGGGGAAAGGGGGTTAATGAGCAGTTCTTC. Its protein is CASSPARGKGVNEQFF.